What follows are 5 T cell receptor beta chains derived from one specimen sequenced in a study of T cell responses to AZD1222 COVID-19 vaccine. Sequencing was performed with immunoSEQ multiplex PCR; in TCRdb, only in-frame clones are kept and a portion is missing. The sample carries 90,000 to 140,000 clones, 70% to 90% recorded once. The input for sequencing was peripheral blood, taken on day 0 of AZD1222 vaccination. Receptors originate from an adult in good health.

The CDR3, as DNA: TGCAGCGTTGGGCCCGGGTGGGGGACCATCTCTGGGGCCAACGTCCTGACTTTC. It is translated as CSVGPGWGTISGANVLTF. The chain employs TRBV29-1 and TRBJ2-6, with D tentatively TRBD1 or TRBD2 (5 bases each). In germline, CDR1 is SQVTM, CDR2 ANQGSEA. V dropped 4 bases and J dropped 0 bases, with 19 bases sitting between them. This CDR3 is 18 amino acids long.

The gene calls are TRBV10-2 and TRBJ2-7; D might be TRBD1 or TRBD2, each matching 5 bases. V lost 3 bases, J lost 1 base, and 7 bases lay in between. Germline V lookup: CDR1 WSHSY, CDR2 SAAADI. The CDR3 consists of 13 residues. This CDR3 reads CASSEWGSYEQYF. The DNA of the CDR3 is TGCGCCAGCAGTGAATGGGGGTCCTACGAGCAGTACTTC.

V and J are TRBV10-2 and TRBJ2-7; weak D call: TRBD2 (6 bases). Germline CDR1 WSHSY, CDR2 SAAADI. The CDR3 runs to 13 residues. Trimming removed 9 bases at V and 2 bases at J, with 14 bases between. The CDR3 sequence is CASYSGTAYEQYF. The CDR3 DNA reads as TGCGCCAGTTATAGCGGAACAGCCTACGAGCAGTACTTC.

This chain uses TRBV11-2 with TRBJ2-5; D is undetermined. From germline, CDR1 is SGHAT and CDR2 FQNNGV. The CDR3 is made up of 14 amino acids. V was cut by 1 base and J by 2 bases, with 8 bases left in between. CDR3 nucleotide sequence: TGTGCCAGCAGCTTAGGGCCCAATCAAGAGACCCAGTACTTC. Residues: CASSLGPNQETQYF.

This clone was detected once. This chain connects TRBV15 to TRBJ1-1; a possible D gene is TRBD1 (5 bases). CDR1 and CDR2 from the germline V gene are LNHNV and YYDKDF (reference sequence). This CDR3 has 15 residues. V was cut by 5 bases and J by 6 bases, with 19 bases left in between. The CDR3 loop reads CATSRGLAGMAEAFF. For the CDR3, the DNA is TGTGCCACCAGCCGCGGACTGGCAGGGATGGCTGAAGCTTTCTTT.